A selection of T cell receptor beta chains follows, all from one sample in a study of T-cell reconstitution after alpha-beta-depleted transplantation in children. Via MiXCR, TCRdb re-called the PCR reads, giving one row per CDR3 protein. The profile shows under 85,000 distinct CDR3 sequences, about a sixth of them singletons. The specimen was PBMCs, mostly from graft donor cells, collected 360 days after TCRalphabeta/CD19-depleted stem cell transplant. These receptors all stem from a male patient between 2 and 10 years old who had a stem cell transplant for acute lymphoblastic leukemia, so the T cells may come from the graft donor. Each CDR3 is given with its conserved first and last residue. Each record gives: D gene, J gene, clone size, V gene, CDR3 DNA, CDR3 protein. D genes are given only for firm matches. Rows may omit the clone size; those that give it use once, few, many or a size class.

d_call: NA
j_call: TRBJ2-3
clone_size: few
v_call: TRBV20-1
cdr3_nt: TGCAGTGCTAGAGATCCCCGGGCCACAGATACGCAGTATTTT
cdr3_aa: CSARDPRATDTQYF

d_call: TRBD2
j_call: TRBJ2-5
clone_size: few
v_call: TRBV2
cdr3_nt: TGTGCCAGCAGTAGGTCCCGGACTAGCGAAACAGAGACCCAGTACTTC
cdr3_aa: CASSRSRTSETETQYF

d_call: NA
j_call: TRBJ2-7
clone_size: NA
v_call: TRBV5-1
cdr3_nt: TGCGCCAGCAGCTTGGTGTCAGTGGAGCGGTACGAGCAGTACTTC
cdr3_aa: CASSLVSVERYEQYF

d_call: TRBD1
j_call: TRBJ2-7
clone_size: many
v_call: TRBV5-6
cdr3_nt: TGTGCCAGCAGCTTGGGACAGGGGGTTACCTACGAGCAGTACTTC
cdr3_aa: CASSLGQGVTYEQYF

d_call: NA
j_call: TRBJ2-3
clone_size: few
v_call: TRBV10-3
cdr3_nt: TGTGCCGTACAGGGTTCTTCCACAGATACGCAGTATTTT
cdr3_aa: CAVQGSSTDTQYF

d_call: TRBD2
j_call: TRBJ2-7
clone_size: NA
v_call: TRBV7-9
cdr3_nt: TGTGCCAGCAGCTTCAAAAGTAGCGGGGGCTCCTACGAGCAGTACTTC
cdr3_aa: CASSFKSSGGSYEQYF

d_call: TRBD1
j_call: TRBJ1-1
clone_size: many
v_call: TRBV12-3/TRBV12-4
cdr3_nt: TGTGCCAGCAGTTTGCAGGGGGCTCTTGGGAACACTGAAGCTTTCTTT
cdr3_aa: CASSLQGALGNTEAFF

d_call: NA
j_call: TRBJ1-1
clone_size: NA
v_call: TRBV12-3/TRBV12-4
cdr3_nt: TGTGCCAGCAGTTTGGGGGGTTTCACTGAAGCTTTCTTT
cdr3_aa: CASSLGGFTEAFF

d_call: NA
j_call: TRBJ2-3
clone_size: NA
v_call: TRBV7-2
cdr3_nt: TGTGCCAGCAGCTTAGCGTATGGGAGCACAGATACGCAGTATTTT
cdr3_aa: CASSLAYGSTDTQYF

d_call: TRBD2
j_call: TRBJ2-1
clone_size: few
v_call: TRBV10-3
cdr3_nt: TGTGCCATCAGAGGGACTAGCGGGAGGGCTAGCGAGCAGTTCTTC
cdr3_aa: CAIRGTSGRASEQFF

d_call: NA
j_call: TRBJ2-2
clone_size: once
v_call: TRBV20-1
cdr3_nt: TGCAGTGCCACGAAGCCCCCCACCGGGGAGCTGTTTTTT
cdr3_aa: CSATKPPTGELFF

d_call: NA
j_call: TRBJ1-5
clone_size: NA
v_call: TRBV12-3/TRBV12-4
cdr3_nt: TGTGCCAGCAGCTCTACCGATCATCAGCCCCAGCATTTT
cdr3_aa: CASSSTDHQPQHF

d_call: TRBD1
j_call: TRBJ2-7
clone_size: NA
v_call: TRBV5-1
cdr3_nt: TGCGCCAGCAGCTTGACAGGGGAGCACGAGCAGTACTTC
cdr3_aa: CASSLTGEHEQYF

d_call: NA
j_call: TRBJ2-5
clone_size: medium-sized
v_call: TRBV6-5
cdr3_nt: TGTGCCAGCAGTTACGGAGCTTCCCGAGAGACCCAGTACTTC
cdr3_aa: CASSYGASRETQYF

d_call: NA
j_call: TRBJ2-1
clone_size: few
v_call: TRBV20-1
cdr3_nt: TGCAGTGCTAGAAGAGGGGGGCTATACAATGAGCAGTTCTTC
cdr3_aa: CSARRGGLYNEQFF

d_call: NA
j_call: TRBJ1-2
clone_size: NA
v_call: TRBV20-1
cdr3_nt: TGCAGTGCTAGAGGGCCGACGAACTATGGCTACACCTTC
cdr3_aa: CSARGPTNYGYTF

d_call: TRBD2
j_call: TRBJ2-5
clone_size: NA
v_call: TRBV7-6
cdr3_nt: TGTGCCAGCAGCTTAGTCATTAGGACTAGCGGGATAGAGACCCAGTACTTC
cdr3_aa: CASSLVIRTSGIETQYF

d_call: NA
j_call: TRBJ1-4
clone_size: NA
v_call: TRBV12-3/TRBV12-4
cdr3_nt: TGTGCCAGCAGTTTCGGTGGAAGAAAACTGTTTTTT
cdr3_aa: CASSFGGRKLFF

d_call: TRBD2
j_call: TRBJ2-3
clone_size: many
v_call: TRBV12-3/TRBV12-4
cdr3_nt: TGTGCCAGCGCGTTAGCGGGAGTGACAGATACGCAGTATTTT
cdr3_aa: CASALAGVTDTQYF

d_call: TRBD1
j_call: TRBJ2-7
clone_size: few
v_call: TRBV7-9
cdr3_nt: TGTGCCAGCAGCTTAAGGACAGGGGCCGAGCAGTACTTC
cdr3_aa: CASSLRTGAEQYF

d_call: NA
j_call: TRBJ2-7
clone_size: many
v_call: TRBV4-1
cdr3_nt: TGCGCCAGCAGCGACAGGGAGGGGGCCTACGAGCAGTACTTC
cdr3_aa: CASSDREGAYEQYF

d_call: TRBD2
j_call: TRBJ2-3
clone_size: many
v_call: TRBV12-3/TRBV12-4
cdr3_nt: TGTGCCAGCAGTTTCTCGGGAGGCCTCACAGATACGCAGTATTTT
cdr3_aa: CASSFSGGLTDTQYF

d_call: NA
j_call: TRBJ1-1
clone_size: many
v_call: TRBV5-1
cdr3_nt: TGCGCCAGCAGCTTGGATGTGAGGGGCGAAGCTTTCTTT
cdr3_aa: CASSLDVRGEAFF

d_call: NA
j_call: TRBJ2-7
clone_size: NA
v_call: TRBV5-1
cdr3_nt: TGCGCCAGCAGCACTAGCCACCGTTCATACGAGCAGTACTTC
cdr3_aa: CASSTSHRSYEQYF

d_call: NA
j_call: TRBJ2-3
clone_size: NA
v_call: TRBV3-1
cdr3_nt: TGTGCCAGCAGCCCACTAGAGAGGTGGTCCACAGATACGCAGTATTTT
cdr3_aa: CASSPLERWSTDTQYF

d_call: NA
j_call: TRBJ2-1
clone_size: medium-sized
v_call: TRBV5-8
cdr3_nt: TGTGCCAGCAGCTTGGTCCTGCGGAGCTCCTACAATGAGCAGTTCTTC
cdr3_aa: CASSLVLRSSYNEQFF

d_call: NA
j_call: TRBJ1-2
clone_size: few
v_call: TRBV6-1
cdr3_nt: TGTGCCAGCAGCCAAACTCGACTAATCTATGGCTACACCTTC
cdr3_aa: CASSQTRLIYGYTF

d_call: TRBD2
j_call: TRBJ2-3
clone_size: NA
v_call: TRBV11-2
cdr3_nt: TGTGCCAGCAGCCCACTAGCGGGAGGGGGCACAGATACGCAGTATTTT
cdr3_aa: CASSPLAGGGTDTQYF

d_call: NA
j_call: TRBJ1-3
clone_size: few
v_call: TRBV6-4
cdr3_nt: TGTGCCAGCAGTGCCCCCTTCTCTGGAAACACCATATATTTT
cdr3_aa: CASSAPFSGNTIYF

d_call: NA
j_call: TRBJ2-3
clone_size: NA
v_call: TRBV20-1
cdr3_nt: TGCAGTGCTACACCGTTGGCGGGACTTTCCACAGATACGCAGTATTTT
cdr3_aa: CSATPLAGLSTDTQYF

d_call: NA
j_call: TRBJ2-5
clone_size: few
v_call: TRBV12-3/TRBV12-4
cdr3_nt: TGTGCCAGCAGTTTAAAGGGTCTAGGGACCCAGTACTTC
cdr3_aa: CASSLKGLGTQYF

d_call: TRBD1
j_call: TRBJ2-2
clone_size: NA
v_call: TRBV5-1
cdr3_nt: TGCGCCAGCAGCCAGACAGGGTCCCCACGGACCGGGGAGCTGTTTTTT
cdr3_aa: CASSQTGSPRTGELFF

d_call: NA
j_call: TRBJ2-1
clone_size: many
v_call: TRBV5-4
cdr3_nt: TGTGCCAGCAGCTTGCAAGGGGCGGGCAATGAGCAGTTCTTC
cdr3_aa: CASSLQGAGNEQFF

d_call: NA
j_call: TRBJ2-3
clone_size: many
v_call: TRBV12-3/TRBV12-4
cdr3_nt: TGTGCCAGCAGTCCGGGGACCGCCACAGATACGCAGTATTTT
cdr3_aa: CASSPGTATDTQYF

d_call: NA
j_call: TRBJ2-1
clone_size: NA
v_call: TRBV7-9
cdr3_nt: TGTGCCAGCAGCTTAGCTCGGGGAGTAGTGCAGTTCTTC
cdr3_aa: CASSLARGVVQFF

d_call: NA
j_call: TRBJ1-3
clone_size: NA
v_call: TRBV6-6
cdr3_nt: TGTGCCAGCAGTGACTCTCGGGGAAACACCATATATTTT
cdr3_aa: CASSDSRGNTIYF

d_call: NA
j_call: TRBJ2-3
clone_size: few
v_call: TRBV29-1
cdr3_nt: TGCAGCGTTGTTGGCCTCTTAGAGGCAGATACGCAGTATTTT
cdr3_aa: CSVVGLLEADTQYF

d_call: TRBD1
j_call: TRBJ1-1
clone_size: NA
v_call: TRBV12-3/TRBV12-4
cdr3_nt: TGTGCCAGCAGCTGGGACAGTCTGAACACTGAAGCTTTCTTT
cdr3_aa: CASSWDSLNTEAFF

d_call: NA
j_call: TRBJ2-5
clone_size: NA
v_call: TRBV5-1
cdr3_nt: TGCGCCAGCAGCTTGACCCAATCCCGGGCCCTAAAGGAGGTGGACCAAGAGACCCAGTACTTC
cdr3_aa: CASSLTQSRALKEVDQETQYF

d_call: TRBD1
j_call: TRBJ1-1
clone_size: NA
v_call: TRBV11-1
cdr3_nt: TGTGCCAGCAGCTGGGACAGGGTTTCCCTTCAACTCAAGAACACTGAAGCTTTCTTT
cdr3_aa: CASSWDRVSLQLKNTEAFF

d_call: NA
j_call: TRBJ1-1
clone_size: NA
v_call: TRBV2
cdr3_nt: TGTGCCAGCAGGGGGAGTTTGAACACTGAAGCTTTCTTT
cdr3_aa: CASRGSLNTEAFF

d_call: NA
j_call: TRBJ2-3
clone_size: NA
v_call: TRBV12-3/TRBV12-4
cdr3_nt: TGTGCCAGCAGCGCCACGCTCGGGACTTACTCTAGCACAGATACGCAGTATTTT
cdr3_aa: CASSATLGTYSSTDTQYF

d_call: TRBD2
j_call: TRBJ2-2
clone_size: few
v_call: TRBV6-4
cdr3_nt: TGTGCCAGCAGCCAACTAGCGTCGAACACCGGGGAGCTGTTTTTT
cdr3_aa: CASSQLASNTGELFF

d_call: NA
j_call: TRBJ2-1
clone_size: many
v_call: TRBV2
cdr3_nt: TGTGCCAGCAGTTTCCAGCGCTTGGGAGCCAATGAGCAGTTCTTC
cdr3_aa: CASSFQRLGANEQFF

d_call: TRBD2
j_call: TRBJ2-1
clone_size: many
v_call: TRBV11-1
cdr3_nt: TGTGCCAGCAGCTTAGGGGGAACCGGGACTAGCAGCTACAATGAGCAGTTCTTC
cdr3_aa: CASSLGGTGTSSYNEQFF

d_call: NA
j_call: TRBJ2-7
clone_size: few
v_call: TRBV3-1
cdr3_nt: TGTGCCAGCAGCCAAGATCTAGTTGTGTGGGGAGTAGGCCCCTACGAGCAGTACTTC
cdr3_aa: CASSQDLVVWGVGPYEQYF

d_call: NA
j_call: TRBJ1-6
clone_size: many
v_call: TRBV7-2
cdr3_nt: TGTGCCAGCAGCTTAGAGGTTTATAATTCACCCCTCCACTTT
cdr3_aa: CASSLEVYNSPLHF

d_call: NA
j_call: TRBJ1-2
clone_size: few
v_call: TRBV6-5
cdr3_nt: TGTGCCAGCAGTTACTCCACTGGGAACTATGGCTACACCTTC
cdr3_aa: CASSYSTGNYGYTF

d_call: TRBD1
j_call: TRBJ2-5
clone_size: NA
v_call: TRBV4-1
cdr3_nt: TGCGCCAGCAGCCAGGACAGGGGTCAAGAGACCCAGTACTTC
cdr3_aa: CASSQDRGQETQYF

d_call: TRBD2
j_call: TRBJ2-2
clone_size: NA
v_call: TRBV6-5
cdr3_nt: TGTGCCAGCAGTTATCCGGGACTAGTGGTCGGGGAGCTGTTTTTT
cdr3_aa: CASSYPGLVVGELFF

d_call: TRBD2
j_call: TRBJ2-3
clone_size: NA
v_call: TRBV5-1
cdr3_nt: TGCGCCAGCAGCACTGGACTAGCGGGGTTTAGCACAGATACGCAGTATTTT
cdr3_aa: CASSTGLAGFSTDTQYF

d_call: NA
j_call: TRBJ1-1
clone_size: NA
v_call: TRBV18
cdr3_nt: TGTGCCAGCTCACCACGGTGGGGTGAAGCTTTCTTT
cdr3_aa: CASSPRWGEAFF